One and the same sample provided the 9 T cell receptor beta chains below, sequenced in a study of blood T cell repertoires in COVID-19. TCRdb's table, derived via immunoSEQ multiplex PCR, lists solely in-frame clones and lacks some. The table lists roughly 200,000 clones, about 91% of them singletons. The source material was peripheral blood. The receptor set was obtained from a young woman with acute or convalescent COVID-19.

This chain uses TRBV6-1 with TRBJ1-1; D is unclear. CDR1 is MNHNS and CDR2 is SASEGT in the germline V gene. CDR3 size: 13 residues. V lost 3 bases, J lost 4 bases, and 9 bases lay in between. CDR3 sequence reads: CASSEGPGTEAFF. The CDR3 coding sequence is TGTGCCAGCAGTGAGGGCCCAGGCACTGAAGCTTTCTTT.

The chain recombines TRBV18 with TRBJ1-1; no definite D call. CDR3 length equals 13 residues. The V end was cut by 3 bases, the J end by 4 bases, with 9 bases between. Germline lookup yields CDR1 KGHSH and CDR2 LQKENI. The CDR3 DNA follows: TGTGCCAGCTCACCCGGAGGATTCACTGAAGCTTTCTTT. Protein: CASSPGGFTEAFF.

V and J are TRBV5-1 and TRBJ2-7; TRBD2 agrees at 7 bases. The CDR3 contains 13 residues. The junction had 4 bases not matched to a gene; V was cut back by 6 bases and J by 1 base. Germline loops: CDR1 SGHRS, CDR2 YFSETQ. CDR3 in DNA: TGCGCCAGCAAGGCGGGAGAGTCCTACGAGCAGTACTTC. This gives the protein CASKAGESYEQYF.

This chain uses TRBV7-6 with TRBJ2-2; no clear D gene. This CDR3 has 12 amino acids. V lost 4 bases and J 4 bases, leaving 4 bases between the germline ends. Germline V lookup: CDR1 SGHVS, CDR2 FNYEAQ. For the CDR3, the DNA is TGTGCCAGCAGCTGGGCCACCGGGGAGCTGTTTTTT. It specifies CASSWATGELFF.

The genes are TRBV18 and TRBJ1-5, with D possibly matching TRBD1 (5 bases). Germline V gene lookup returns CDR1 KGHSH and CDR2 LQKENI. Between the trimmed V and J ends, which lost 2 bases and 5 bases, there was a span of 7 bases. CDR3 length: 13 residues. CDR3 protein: CASSPGRDQPQHF. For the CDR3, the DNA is TGTGCCAGCTCACCAGGCAGGGATCAGCCCCAGCATTTT.

Here the CDR3 DNA reads TGCAGTGCTAGTAGCCCTCGCTGGGGAGCGCCAGATACGCAGTATTTT. Amino acids: CSASSPRWGAPDTQYF. The chain couples TRBV20-1 to TRBJ2-3; D is possibly TRBD2 (5 bases). Per the germline V gene, CDR1 is DFQATT and CDR2 is SNEGSKA (reference sequence). Trimming removed 3 bases from V and 4 bases from J, with 20 bases in between. The CDR3 is 16 amino acids.

Here the CDR3 reads CATSEVRGETQYF. As DNA, the CDR3 is TGTGCCACCAGTGAAGTGAGAGGAGAGACCCAGTACTTC. The chain links TRBV24-1 to TRBJ2-5; no clear D gene. The CDR3 runs to 13 residues. The V and J ends lost 4 bases and 4 bases respectively, with 9 bases between them. CDR1 and CDR2 (germline): KGHDR, SFDVKD.

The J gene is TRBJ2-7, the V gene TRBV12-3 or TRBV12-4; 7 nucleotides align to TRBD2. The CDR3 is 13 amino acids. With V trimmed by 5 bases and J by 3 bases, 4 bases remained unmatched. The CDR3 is CASSGGSIYEQYF. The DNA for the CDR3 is TGTGCCAGCAGTGGCGGGAGTATCTACGAGCAGTACTTC.

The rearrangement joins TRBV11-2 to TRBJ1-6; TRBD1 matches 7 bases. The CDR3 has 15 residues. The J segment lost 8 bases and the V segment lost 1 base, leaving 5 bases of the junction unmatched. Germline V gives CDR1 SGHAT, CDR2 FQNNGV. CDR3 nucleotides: TGTGCCAGCAGCTTAGGTAGAGGGGGCTATTCACCCCTCCACTTT. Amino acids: CASSLGRGGYSPLHF.